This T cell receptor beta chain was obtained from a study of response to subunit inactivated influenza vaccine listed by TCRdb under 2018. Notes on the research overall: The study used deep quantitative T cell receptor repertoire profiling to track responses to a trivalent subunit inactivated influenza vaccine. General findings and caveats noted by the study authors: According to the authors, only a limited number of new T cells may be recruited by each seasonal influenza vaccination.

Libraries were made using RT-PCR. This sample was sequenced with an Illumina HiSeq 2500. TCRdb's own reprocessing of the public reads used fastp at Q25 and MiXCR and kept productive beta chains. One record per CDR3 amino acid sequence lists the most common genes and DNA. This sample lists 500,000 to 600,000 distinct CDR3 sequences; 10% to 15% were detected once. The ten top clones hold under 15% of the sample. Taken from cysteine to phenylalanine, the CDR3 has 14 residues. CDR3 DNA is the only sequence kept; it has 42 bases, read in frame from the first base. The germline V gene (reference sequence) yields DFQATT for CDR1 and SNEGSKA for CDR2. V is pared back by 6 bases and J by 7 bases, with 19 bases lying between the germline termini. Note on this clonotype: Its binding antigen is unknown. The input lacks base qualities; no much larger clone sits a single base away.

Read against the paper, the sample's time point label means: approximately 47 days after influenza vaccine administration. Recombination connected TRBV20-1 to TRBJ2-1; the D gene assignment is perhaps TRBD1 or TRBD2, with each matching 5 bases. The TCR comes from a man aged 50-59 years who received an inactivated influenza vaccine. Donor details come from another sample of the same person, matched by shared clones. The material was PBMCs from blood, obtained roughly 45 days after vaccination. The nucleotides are TGCAGTGCCGGGGTATGGGGCCCGGGTAATGAGCAGTTCTTC. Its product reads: CSAGVWGPGNEQFF.